This T cell receptor beta chain was recovered during a study of T cells expressing NK-cell markers. Study-level findings and limits: The same clonotypes also predominated in the CD3+CD56-NKG2C+ fraction of a handful of donors.

The CDR3 totals 15 residues. Germline assignment: CDR1 SEHNR and CDR2 FQNEAQ (reference sequence). About this clonotype: No antigen is known for it.

Reprocessing the 5' RACE reads, TCRdb reports a single entry for every CDR3 protein and omits DNA. The data show a few hundred thousand distinct CDR3 sequences, and the top ten clones hold 5% to 5.5%. The TCR comes from a man aged 18-75 years in good health. Sequenced material: blood T cells: a sorted CD56 or NKG2C T cell subset, CD4+ or CD8+ T cells, or bulk PBMC T cells (not recorded which). The chain joins TRBV7-9 to TRBJ2-1; TCRdb returns TRBD1, unconfirmable since there is no DNA. This chain's CDR3 is CASSLVQGGWYEQFF.